This paragraph covers one TCR beta chain sequence. This clonotype was detected a few times. Its antigen remains undetermined. Per-base qualities were not stored, and no clone one base away is much larger. V is shortened by 4 bases, J by 4 bases, and the region joining them spans 5 bases. For CDR1 and CDR2, the germline V gene (reference sequence) lists GTSNPN and SVGIG. Reading from cysteine to phenylalanine, the CDR3 counts 12 amino acids. Kept here is only the CDR3 DNA, which spans 36 bases and is read in frame from base 1. A case-control design nested within a healthcare worker cohort in London, UK, was used, with weekly nasopharyngeal swab PCR tests and blood sampling performed. Healthcare workers were recruited during the week of the UK lockdown, between 23 and 31 March 2020, and followed weekly for up to 16 weeks. Libraries were made using 5' RACE. Sequencing instrument: NextSeq 500. The TCR library protocol attached unique molecular identifiers to individual cDNA molecules to correct for sequencing error and PCR bias. Both TCR alpha and beta chains were sequenced, and tight co-correlation was observed between alpha and beta sequence abundances in each sample. The authors' analysis ran thus. V gene, J gene and CDR3 annotation of TCR sequences was performed with Decombinator V4. Expanded TCRs were defined as changing significantly between any two time points under a Poisson model with p below 0.0001. TCR abundances were normalised to the total number of TCRs sequenced in each sample and reported as counts per million. MAIT TCRs were defined by TRAV1-2 paired with TRAJ12, TRAJ20 or TRAJ33, and iNKT TCRs by TRAV10 paired with TRAJ18. A search of VDJdb, accessed on 1 November 2021, was run for TCRs annotated to CMV, EBV and SARS-CoV-2, with TCRs annotated for multiple antigens excluded. Starting from the raw public reads, TCRdb applied fastp trimming at Q25, assembled clones with MiXCR and retained in-frame beta chains. Merged by CDR3 protein, the rows form single entries marked with the most common genes and DNA. The V and J calls, along with clone size, are taken from TCRdb and not from the paper's own processing. Present in this sample are about 77,000 distinct CDR3 sequences, approximately 12% of which were seen just once. The ten largest clones capture roughly 15% of the sample.

This specimen belongs to a study of early T cells in non-severe SARS-CoV-2 infection (dated by TCRdb to the early 2020s). Regarding the research as a whole: Bulk RNA from unsorted whole blood was used for TCR sequencing, so alpha and beta chains could not be paired. Overall study outcomes, separate from this receptor: VDJdb matching was skewed toward anti-spike CD8 responses and likely underestimated virus-specific expansions by missing private and CD4 specificities.

The sequence links TRBV30 to TRBJ2-6; no D segment can be confidently identified. The clonotype comes from an adult who was a healthcare worker with PCR-confirmed SARS-CoV-2 infection or an uninfected control (not recorded which). The donor label of this sample is uncertain. Here the sequenced sample was whole blood, taken at baseline. The base sequence is TGTGCCTGGAAGATGGGGGCCAACGTCCTGACTTTC. It specifies CAWKMGANVLTF.